This T cell receptor (beta chain) is from a study of T cell responses to AZD1222 COVID-19 vaccine. Study results and limitations: Just 5 to 7 AZD1222 recipients were seropositive at baseline. Females outnumbered males among donors, who were mostly white British; clonal diversity was possibly underestimated.

Germline V lookup: CDR1 MNHEY, CDR2 SMNVEV (reference sequence). V lost 6 bases and J lost 4; bases outside the gene matches: 5. The CDR3 extends over 15 amino acids. About this clone: No antigen is known for it.

Assay: immunoSEQ multiplex PCR; the TCRdb copy retains only in-frame clones and omits some. The sample holds some 120,000 clones, approximately 91% seen once. The rearrangement uses TRBV27 and TRBJ1-4, with 10 bases matching TRBD1. The sequencing here drew on peripheral blood, taken on day 0 of AZD1222 vaccination. This TCR came from an adult in good health. The CDR3 DNA reads as TGTGCCAGCAGGTGGACAGGGGGTCGTAATGAAAAACTGTTTTTT. Amino acid sequence: CASRWTGGRNEKLFF.